This is a list of T cell receptor beta chains from one sample in a study of blood T cell repertoires in COVID-19. Data came from immunoSEQ multiplex PCR; TCRdb stores just in-frame clones and leaves some out. The sample lists 450,000 or so clones, over 85% occurring once. Source material: peripheral blood. Receptor source: a man aged 18 to 30 with COVID-19, enrolled during active disease. Each CDR3 is given with its conserved first and last residue. A D gene is named only where the DNA matches it firmly. Where a row states a size, it is once, few, many or the class of an expanded clone; other rows omit it.

>TRBV27|NA|NA|TRBJ2-5
TGTGCCAGCAGTCCCCCAGCACAGTTGGAGGTGAGAGAGACCCAGTACTTC
CASSPPAQLEVRETQYF
>TRBV30|TRBD1|NA|TRBJ1-1
TGTGCCTGGAGCCAATTAGGGGACAGGGCCACTGAAGCTTTCTTT
CAWSQLGDRATEAFF
>TRBV19|NA|NA|TRBJ1-2
TGTGCCAGTAGTATTCAGGGCCGCGGCAACTATGGCTACACCTTC
CASSIQGRGNYGYTF
>TRBV7-8|NA|once|TRBJ1-5
TGTGCCAGCAGCTTGCCCGAGACAGGCAATCAGCCCCAGCATTTT
CASSLPETGNQPQHF
>TRBV6-4|NA|NA|TRBJ2-7
TGTGCCAGTCATCTTGGACAGTTCTTCTCCGACGAGCAGTACTTC
CASHLGQFFSDEQYF
>TRBV3-1/TRBV3-2|NA|NA|TRBJ1-4
TGTGCCAGCAGCCAGGGCAGGGGAGTTGAAAAACTGTTTTTT
CASSQGRGVEKLFF
>TRBV28|TRBD1|once|TRBJ1-2
TGTGCCAGCAGCCCGGGACAGGGTAAATATGGCTACACCTTC
CASSPGQGKYGYTF
>TRBV19|TRBD1|once|TRBJ1-6
TGTGCCAGTAGTACATCAGGGGGCAGTTCACCCCTCCACTTT
CASSTSGGSSPLHF
>TRBV19|NA|NA|TRBJ1-5
TGTGCCAGTAGTATAGTCACAGTTAATTTCTATAGCAATCAGCCCCAGCATTTT
CASSIVTVNFYSNQPQHF
>TRBV27|NA|NA|TRBJ1-5
TGTGCCAGCAGTACCCGTCGGTCCCTAAATCAGCCCCAGCATTTT
CASSTRRSLNQPQHF
>TRBV2|NA|NA|TRBJ2-7
TGTGCCAGCAGTGAACGGGACAACTTC
CASSERDNF
>TRBV29-1|NA|once|TRBJ1-1
TGCAGCGTTGAAGAACAGGGGAACACTGAAGCTTTCTTT
CSVEEQGNTEAFF
>TRBV2|NA|NA|TRBJ1-2
TGTGCCAGCAGTGAAATAGCAACGGGAGGCTACACCTTC
CASSEIATGGYTF
>TRBV5-4|NA|NA|TRBJ1-3
TGTGCCAGCAGCTTGTTCAGCGCGCAAAACACCATATATTTT
CASSLFSAQNTIYF
>TRBV5-1|TRBD1|NA|TRBJ1-3
TGCGCCAGCAGCTCACCGGGACAGGCTGGAAACACCATATATTTT
CASSSPGQAGNTIYF
>TRBV28|NA|NA|TRBJ1-6
TGTGCCGCTCAGGGGTTGTCCTATAATTCACCCCTCCACTTT
CAAQGLSYNSPLHF
>TRBV3-1/TRBV3-2|TRBD1|NA|TRBJ1-5
TGTGCCAGCAGCCATGCCGGGACAGGGGGCAATCAGCCCCAGCATTTT
CASSHAGTGGNQPQHF
>TRBV27|NA|NA|TRBJ1-1
TGTGCCAGCAGTTTAACGACAGGTGTCACTGAAGCTTTCTTT
CASSLTTGVTEAFF
>TRBV20-1|NA|NA|TRBJ2-3
TGCAGTGCTAGTCTAATATCCGGTAACACAGATACGCAGTATTTT
CSASLISGNTDTQYF
>TRBV5-4|TRBD1|once|TRBJ1-2
TGTGCCAGCAGCTCCGGGATAAAGACAGGGAGCTATGGCTACACCTTC
CASSSGIKTGSYGYTF
>TRBV29-1|TRBD1|NA|TRBJ2-3
TGCAGCTATACAGGGGGCACAGATACGCAGTATTTT
CSYTGGTDTQYF
>TRBV5-1|TRBD1|NA|TRBJ2-3
TGCGCCAGCAGCCATACGGGACAGGGGGCGCGAGCGGGAGATACGCAGTATTTT
CASSHTGQGARAGDTQYF